This T cell receptor beta chain is from a study of OX40 agonist ivuxolimab in advanced cancers. The CDR3 runs 16 residues. The V end was cut by 5 bases, the J end by 1 base, with 18 bases between. The germline gives CDR1 MNHEY, CDR2 SMNVEV (reference sequence). Assay used: immunoSEQ multiplex PCR; TCRdb lists only in-frame clones, some missing. The sample includes about 36,000 clones, 60% to 80% of them seen just once. The clonotype was recovered from an adult with an advanced solid tumor such as melanoma, head and neck, liver or kidney cancer. This specimen consisted of CD4+ or CD8+ T cells sorted from blood, obtained in a trial of the OX40 agonist ivuxolimab. The chain recombines TRBV27 with TRBJ2-7; weak D call: TRBD1 (6 bases). In DNA form, the CDR3 reads TGTGCCAGCAGTCCGTCGGCAGGGGCCCTTTCCTACGAGCAGTACTTC. This codes for CASSPSAGALSYEQYF.